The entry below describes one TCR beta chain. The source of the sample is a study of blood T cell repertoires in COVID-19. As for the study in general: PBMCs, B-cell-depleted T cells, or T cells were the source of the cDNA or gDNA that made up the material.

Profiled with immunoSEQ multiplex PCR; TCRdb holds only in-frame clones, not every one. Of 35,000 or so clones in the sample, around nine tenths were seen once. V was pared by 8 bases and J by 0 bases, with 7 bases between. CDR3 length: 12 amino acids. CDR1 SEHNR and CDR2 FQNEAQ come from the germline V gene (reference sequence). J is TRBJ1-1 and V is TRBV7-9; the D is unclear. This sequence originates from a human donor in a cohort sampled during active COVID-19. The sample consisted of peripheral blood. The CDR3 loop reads CASLGLNTEAFF. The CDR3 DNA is TGTGCCAGCCTAGGTTTGAACACTGAAGCTTTCTTT.